The clone carrying this TCR beta chain was observed a few times. Its specificity is unknown. Other DNA sequences of this sample code for an identical CDR3. The table came from immunoSEQ multiplex PCR; TCRdb's copy has only in-frame clones and leaves some out. The table records 150,000 to 200,000 clones, about 91% of them present only once. Germline assignment: CDR1 SGHAT and CDR2 FQNNGV. The CDR3 loop spans 13 amino acids. Deletions cut 0 bases from V and 5 bases from J, with 7 bases between. This sample stems from a study of T cell responses to AZD1222 COVID-19 vaccine. Study findings and constraints: Nearly half of spike-specific TCRs reportedly target unmutated variant regions. Just a handful of AZD1222 recipients were seropositive at baseline.

The clonotype originates from an adult who received the AZD1222 COVID-19 vaccine. The input for sequencing was peripheral blood, taken 28 days after the second AZD1222 dose. V is TRBV11-2 and J is TRBJ1-1; no firm D call. The CDR3 nucleotides read TGTGCCAGCAGCTTAGATCAGTATACTGAAGCTTTCTTT. This translates into CASSLDQYTEAFF.